The 25 T cell receptor beta chains below come from one sample, sequenced in a study of blood T cell repertoires in COVID-19. Produced via immunoSEQ multiplex PCR; TCRdb's table is partial and in-frame only. The data contain around 150,000 clones, approximately 80% of them seen just once; the ten biggest clones take up 22%. Material: peripheral blood. Source of these receptors: a woman at least 80 years old with acute or convalescent COVID-19.

The chain carries TRBV29-1 and TRBJ1-3; D is unclear. The germline V gene encodes CDR1 SQVTM and CDR2 ANQGSEA. V lost 6 bases and J lost 4, with 16 bases in between. This CDR3 spans 14 amino acids. CDR3 in DNA: TGCAGCGTCGCACCGGGAGCGGACGGAAACACCATATATTTT. Translation gives CSVAPGADGNTIYF.

V and J are TRBV2 and TRBJ2-2, with D possibly being TRBD2 (6 bases). V lost 6 bases and J 6 bases, leaving 14 bases between the germline ends. Germline V gene sequence: CDR1 SNHLY, CDR2 FYNNEI. The CDR3 is 14 residues long. The CDR3 spells CASSSGLGPGELFF. The CDR3 DNA is TGTGCCAGCAGCTCGGGACTCGGGCCCGGGGAGCTGTTTTTT.

The chain is built from TRBV10-1 and TRBJ2-1, with a weak D call TRBD2 (6 bases). The germline CDR1 and CDR2 sequences are WNHNN and SYGVQD (reference sequence). V was clipped by 3 bases and J by 1 base, with 7 bases between them. The CDR3 is made up of 14 amino acids. The CDR3 DNA reads as TGCGCCAGCAGTGAAGCGGGTTCCTACAATGAGCAGTTCTTC. It yields the protein CASSEAGSYNEQFF.

The genes are TRBV18 and TRBJ1-5; no firm D call. Germline values: CDR1 KGHSH, CDR2 LQKENI. Trimming pared 3 bases from V and 6 bases from J, leaving 9 bases between. The CDR3 extends over 13 amino acids. This CDR3 is CASSPGTGQPQHF. The CDR3 DNA reads TGTGCCAGCTCACCGGGTACGGGTCAGCCCCAGCATTTT.

The gene calls are TRBV30 and TRBJ1-1; D is uncertain. This CDR3 spans 12 amino acids. Germline V lookup: CDR1 GTSNPN, CDR2 SVGIG (reference sequence). V lost 1 base, J lost 10 bases, and 13 bases lay in between. The CDR3 reads CAWSGRRTGAFF. In DNA, the CDR3 is TGTGCCTGGAGTGGTAGGAGGACGGGAGCTTTCTTT.

For the CDR3, the DNA is TGTGCCAGCAGCGTAGGAGGGAGTGGTGGCAATGAGCAGTTCTTC. As protein: CASSVGGSGGNEQFF. The chain has TRBV9 and TRBJ2-1; D may be TRBD2 (5 bases). Germline V CDR1 and CDR2: SGDLS, YYNGEE. Trimming stripped 0 bases from V and 6 bases from J, with 13 bases between. This CDR3 region has 15 residues. Looking up the rest from reference TRBV9 and TRBJ2-1 gives the full variable domain: DSGVTQTPKHLITATGQRVTLRCSPRSGDLSVYWYQQSLDQGLQFLIQYYNGEERAKGNILERFSAQQFPDLHSELNLSSLELGDSALYFCASSVGGSGGNEQFFGPGTRLTVL.

This clone turned up a few times. The chain couples TRBV3-1 (or the pseudogene TRBV3-2) to TRBJ2-1; 7 bases line up with TRBD2. With V trimmed by 3 bases and J by 10 bases, 0 bases remained unmatched. CDR1 LGHDT and CDR2 YNNKEL come from the germline V gene (reference sequence). The CDR3 covers 11 residues. The CDR3 is CASSQGGEQFF. CDR3 bases: TGTGCCAGCAGCCAGGGGGGGGAGCAGTTCTTC.

This chain joins TRBV19 and TRBJ1-2; possible D gene TRBD1, 5 bases. This CDR3 has 13 amino acids. CDR1 is LNHDA, CDR2 SQIVND, per germline (reference sequence). Trimming left V 0 bases short and J 7 bases short, with 9 bases between. CDR3 DNA: TGTGCCAGTAGTATAGACAGGGATGTTGGCTACACCTTC. Translation gives CASSIDRDVGYTF.

This chain joins TRBV5-6 and TRBJ1-2, with TRBD1 matching over 8 bases. CDR1 and CDR2 from the germline V gene are SGHDT and YYEEEE. J was trimmed by 0 bases and V by 4 bases; bases with no gene match: 11. The CDR3 is 17 residues long. The CDR3: CASSLQGVPSANYGYTF. CDR3 DNA: TGTGCCAGCAGCCTACAGGGGGTGCCCTCGGCTAACTATGGCTACACCTTC.

This rearrangement joins TRBV5-1 to TRBJ2-1; the match to TRBD2 covers 9 bases. J lost 9 bases, V lost 4 bases, and 11 bases had no gene match. CDR1 is SGHRS and CDR2 is YFSETQ in the germline V gene. The CDR3 consists of 15 residues. The CDR3 DNA is TGCGCCAGCAGCCCTGGCCAGCGGGAGGTACCTGAGCAGTTCTTC. Translation gives CASSPGQREVPEQFF. Drawing the rest from reference TRBV5-1 and TRBJ2-1, the complete variable domain is KAGVTQTPRYLIKTRGQQVTLSCSPISGHRSVSWYQQTPGQGLQFLFEYFSETQRNKGNFPGRFSGRQFSNSRSEMNVSTLELGDSALYLCASSPGQREVPEQFFGPGTRLTVL.

The chain has TRBV19 and TRBJ1-2; D remains unclear. The V gene lost 7 bases and the J gene lost 2 bases, with 8 bases spanning the gap. This CDR3 is 12 amino acids long. In germline, CDR1 is LNHDA, CDR2 SQIVND (reference sequence). CDR3 DNA sequence: TGTGCCAGTATCTCACAAAACTATGGCTACACCTTC. Its protein product is CASISQNYGYTF. The full variable domain, rest sourced from reference TRBV19 and TRBJ1-2, is DGGITQSPKYLFRKEGQNVTLSCEQNLNHDAMYWYRQDPGQGLRLIYYSQIVNDFQKGDIAEGYSVSREKKESFPLTVTSAQKNPTAFYLCASISQNYGYTFGSGTRLTVV.

The chain couples TRBV18 to TRBJ2-3, with 10 bases that match TRBD2. This CDR3 spans 17 amino acids. V trimming: 2 bases; J trimming: 0 bases; junction bases outside the gene matches: 5. The germline V gene encodes CDR1 KGHSH and CDR2 LQKENI. CDR3 protein: CASSPSLTSGSTDTQYF. The CDR3 nucleotides are TGTGCCAGCTCACCATCCCTGACTAGCGGGAGCACAGATACGCAGTATTTT.

The V and J genes are TRBV30 and TRBJ1-1, with 9 nucleotides matching TRBD1. In germline, CDR1 is GTSNPN, CDR2 SVGIG (reference sequence). Germline trimming cut 0 bases from V and 10 bases from J; bases unmatched to any gene: 6. This CDR3 region has 13 residues. CDR3 protein: CAWSVQGALAAFF. The CDR3 DNA reads as TGTGCCTGGAGTGTACAGGGGGCGCTTGCAGCTTTCTTT. Supplemented by reference TRBV30 and TRBJ1-1, the full variable domain reads SQTIHQWPATLVQPVGSPLSLECTVEGTSNPNLYWYRQAAGRGLQLLFYSVGIGQISSEVPQNLSASRPQDRQFILSSKKLLLSDSGFYLCAWSVQGALAAFFGQGTRLTVV.

The J gene is TRBJ1-4, the V gene TRBV4-3; 7 bases match TRBD1. The CDR3 is 15 residues long. J gave up 4 bases and V 4 bases, and 6 bases lay outside the gene matches. Germline V CDR1 and CDR2: LGHNA, YSLEER. The CDR3 is CASSPQTGFNEKLFF. The CDR3 nucleotides read TGCGCCAGCAGCCCCCAGACAGGGTTTAATGAAAAACTGTTTTTT.

The chain has TRBV14 and TRBJ2-3; 10 bases agree with TRBD1. Germline loops: CDR1 SGHDN, CDR2 FVKESK. The CDR3 loop spans 16 amino acids. Trimming took 6 bases from V and 3 from J; bases not matched to a gene: 9. CDR3 bases: TGTGCCAGCAGTTTGAGAGTGGGACAGGGGACAGATACGCAGTATTTT. Translating it yields CASSLRVGQGTDTQYF.

V and J are TRBV10-3 and TRBJ2-5; TRBD2 aligns across 14 bases. The V gene end was trimmed by 5 bases and the J gene end by 5 bases; junction bases not matched to a gene: 10. CDR1 ENHRY and CDR2 SYGVKD come from the germline V gene. The CDR3 totals 17 residues. The CDR3 DNA follows: TGTGCCATCAGTCTGGGGACTAGCGGGAGAGGTCTGGAGACCCAGTACTTC. Protein product: CAISLGTSGRGLETQYF.

The rearrangement joins TRBV6-5 to TRBJ1-1, with a possible D match to TRBD1 (6 bases). The V gene's germline CDR1 is MNHEY and CDR2 SVGAGI. CDR3 size: 16 residues. V dropped 2 bases and J dropped 6 bases, with 19 bases sitting between them. DNA of the CDR3: TGTGCCAGCAGTTACGAGGGCAGGGGTCGTTCCTCTGAAGCTTTCTTT. The encoded protein is CASSYEGRGRSSEAFF.

This rearrangement joins TRBV18 to TRBJ1-5; D ambiguous. Germline V gene data show CDR1 as KGHSH and CDR2 as LQKENI. V shed 6 bases and J shed 2 bases, with 17 bases lying between them. CDR3 size: 16 residues. CDR3 sequence (DNA): TGTGCCAGCTCTCTCCTGGCTGCCCAGGGCAATCAGCCCCAGCATTTT. It encodes CASSLLAAQGNQPQHF.

The gene calls are TRBV6-5 and TRBJ1-6, with 7 bases matching TRBD1. This CDR3 has 15 residues. CDR1 is MNHEY, CDR2 SVGAGI, per germline. Losses at the gene ends were 6 bases for V and 8 bases for J; bases not matched to a gene: 10. CDR3 sequence reads: CASSRGITGDSPLHF. The CDR3 DNA is TGTGCCAGCAGCCGAGGGATTACAGGGGATTCACCCCTCCACTTT.

This rearrangement joins TRBV30 to TRBJ2-5; TRBD2 agrees at 7 bases. CDR3 length equals 16 residues. The V gene end was trimmed by 0 bases and the J gene end by 2 bases; junction bases not matched to a gene: 9. CDR1 is GTSNPN, CDR2 SVGIG, per germline (reference sequence). The CDR3 sequence is CAWSVGSGGSQETQYF. CDR3 DNA sequence: TGTGCCTGGAGTGTAGGGTCGGGAGGATCGCAAGAGACCCAGTACTTC.

The genes are TRBV7-6 and TRBJ2-3; D might be TRBD2 (6 bases). Germline-derived CDR1 and CDR2 are SGHVS and FNYEAQ. V was shortened by 0 bases and J by 2 bases, with 15 bases between the two germline ends. The CDR3 length is 17 residues. The CDR3 reads CASSLATLARNTDTQYF. CDR3 nucleotides: TGTGCCAGCAGCTTAGCGACGCTAGCGCGCAACACAGATACGCAGTATTTT.

The chain employs TRBV11-2 and TRBJ1-1; D is undetermined. The CDR3 spans 13 residues. CDR1 is SGHAT, CDR2 FQNNGV, per germline. Trimming removed 4 bases from V and 1 base from J, with 7 bases in between. CDR3 region: CASSSRGNTEAFF. The CDR3 DNA sequence: TGTGCCAGCAGCTCTCGAGGGAACACTGAAGCTTTCTTT.

The chain employs TRBV6-5 and TRBJ2-3, with TRBD2 matching 7 bases. Trimming at V came to 7 bases and at J to 3 bases, leaving 4 bases not matched to a gene. Germline lookup yields CDR1 MNHEY and CDR2 SVGAGI. This CDR3 comprises 13 residues. CDR3: CASTPGGTDTQYF. CDR3 DNA: TGTGCCAGCACCCCCGGGGGGACAGATACGCAGTATTTT.

The CDR3 here is CASSLGAYGSYEQFF. The CDR3 DNA reads as TGTGCCAGCAGCTTAGGAGCGTACGGGAGCTATGAGCAGTTCTTC. V and J are TRBV7-6 and TRBJ2-1, with a weak D call TRBD2 (6 bases). The CDR3 covers 15 residues. CDR1 and CDR2 (germline): SGHVS, FNYEAQ. V shed 1 base and J shed 8 bases, with 15 bases lying between them.

The V call is TRBV9, the J call TRBJ2-5; tentative D call: TRBD2 (6 bases). V dropped 3 bases and J dropped 5 bases, with 11 bases sitting between them. Per the germline V gene, CDR1 is SGDLS and CDR2 is YYNGEE. This CDR3 is 13 amino acids long. The CDR3 coding sequence is TGTGCCAGCAGCGCGGGAGATAGGGAGACCCAGTACTTC. Residues: CASSAGDRETQYF.